This T cell receptor beta chain was sequenced in a study of blood T cell repertoires in COVID-19. Trimming removed 0 bases at V and 5 bases at J, with 11 bases between. The germline gives CDR1 SGDLS, CDR2 YYNGEE. CDR3 size: 14 residues. In the original analysis: Estimated nucleated cell counts came from reference gene primer amplification. This table comes from immunoSEQ multiplex PCR, and its TCRdb copy is limited to in-frame clones, with some not included. The D gene and trimming were derived from the DNA, and the V and J assignments and clone size from that table. In the table there are tens of thousands of clones, around 83% of which are singletons.

The sample consisted of peripheral blood. The rearrangement links TRBV9 to TRBJ1-1, with a weak D call TRBD1 (5 bases). The sequence came from a woman between 45 and 65 years old with acute or convalescent COVID-19. The CDR3 loop is CASSVAGQRTEAFF. Here the CDR3 DNA reads TGTGCCAGCAGCGTAGCAGGGCAGAGGACTGAAGCTTTCTTT.